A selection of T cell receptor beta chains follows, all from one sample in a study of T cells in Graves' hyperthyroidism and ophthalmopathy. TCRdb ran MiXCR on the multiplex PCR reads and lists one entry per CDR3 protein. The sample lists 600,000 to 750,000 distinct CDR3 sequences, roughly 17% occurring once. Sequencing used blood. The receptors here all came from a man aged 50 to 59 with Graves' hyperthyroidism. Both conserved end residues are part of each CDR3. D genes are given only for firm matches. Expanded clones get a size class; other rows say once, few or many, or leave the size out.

CASSLDRGPLAFYTQYF | TGTGCCAGCAGCTTAGATCGAGGCCCCTTAGCGTTTTATACGCAGTATTTT | TRBV11-2 | many | 17 | NA | TRBJ2-3
CASSFGVGAGNQPQHF | TGTGCCAGCAGTTTTGGGGTGGGGGCCGGCAATCAGCCCCAGCATTTT | TRBV12-3/TRBV12-4 | NA | 16 | NA | TRBJ1-5
CASSYFQNLNTEAFF | TGTGCCAGCAGTTACTTCCAGAACTTGAACACTGAAGCTTTCTTT | TRBV6-5 | NA | 15 | NA | TRBJ1-1
CASGLINQPQHF | TGTGCCAGTGGACTGATCAATCAGCCCCAGCATTTT | TRBV2 | many | 12 | NA | TRBJ1-5
CASSERTGTNYGYTF | TGTGCCAGCAGCGAACGGACAGGGACTAACTATGGCTACACCTTC | TRBV7-2 | NA | 15 | TRBD1 | TRBJ1-2
CSVEIWDRANTGELFF | TGCAGCGTTGAAATATGGGACAGAGCGAACACCGGGGAGCTGTTTTTT | TRBV29-1 | NA | 16 | TRBD1 | TRBJ2-2
CASSVASGRAPDTQYF | TGTGCCAGCAGCGTGGCTAGCGGGAGGGCACCAGATACGCAGTATTTT | TRBV9 | many | 16 | TRBD2 | TRBJ2-3
CASNNGMNTEAFF | TGTGCCAGCAACAACGGGATGAACACTGAAGCTTTCTTT | TRBV9 | NA | 13 | NA | TRBJ1-1
CASSASAYEQYF | TGTGCCAGCTCGGCTAGCGCGTACGAGCAGTACTTC | TRBV6-2/TRBV6-3 | many | 12 | NA | TRBJ2-7
CASSYGTSFSSYNEQFF | TGTGCCAGCAGTTACGGGACTAGCTTTAGCTCCTACAATGAGCAGTTCTTC | TRBV6-5 | NA | 17 | TRBD2 | TRBJ2-1
CASSLYVGAGLGNEQFF | TGTGCCAGCAGTTTATATGTCGGTGCGGGACTAGGGAATGAGCAGTTCTTC | TRBV27 | many | 17 | TRBD2 | TRBJ2-1
CASRDASGSWETQYF | TGTGCCAGCAGAGATGCTAGCGGGAGTTGGGAGACCCAGTACTTC | TRBV7-9 | many | 15 | TRBD2 | TRBJ2-5
CASRSGTGGDNEQFF | TGTGCCAGCAGGTCCGGGACAGGGGGGGACAATGAGCAGTTCTTC | TRBV6-2/TRBV6-3 | few | 15 | TRBD1 | TRBJ2-1
CASSLARVVNEQFF | TGTGCCAGCAGCTTAGCGCGAGTCGTTAATGAGCAGTTCTTC | TRBV7-6 | many | 14 | NA | TRBJ2-1
CASRRDGRFSYNEQFF | TGTGCCAGTAGACGGGACGGCCGCTTCTCCTACAATGAGCAGTTCTTC | TRBV19 | NA | 16 | NA | TRBJ2-1
CASSPLAGHYNEQFF | TGTGCCAGTAGCCCCCTAGCGGGACATTACAATGAGCAGTTCTTC | TRBV19 | few | 15 | TRBD2 | TRBJ2-1
CASSYPSDEQFF | TGTGCCAGCAGTTACCCTAGCGATGAGCAGTTCTTC | TRBV6-2/TRBV6-3 | NA | 12 | NA | TRBJ2-1
CASYGTSGNEQFF | TGTGCCAGCTACGGGACTAGCGGTAATGAGCAGTTCTTC | TRBV28 | many | 13 | TRBD2 | TRBJ2-1
CASSQDWQPSEAFF | TGCGCCAGCAGCCAAGATTGGCAACCCTCTGAAGCTTTCTTT | TRBV4-1 | once | 14 | NA | TRBJ1-1
CASSQVGGFTEAFF | TGTGCCAGCAGCCAAGTTGGGGGGTTCACTGAAGCTTTCTTT | TRBV3-1 | many | 14 | NA | TRBJ1-1
CASQDRVGYNEQFF | TGTGCCAGCCAGGACAGGGTGGGATACAATGAGCAGTTCTTC | TRBV28 | few | 14 | TRBD1 | TRBJ2-1
CASSWGDFQPQHF | TGTGCCAGCAGCTGGGGGGACTTTCAGCCCCAGCATTTT | TRBV5-6 | few | 13 | NA | TRBJ1-5
CASSPRRVSWNEQFF | TGTGCCAGCAGCCCTCGGAGGGTCTCGTGGAATGAGCAGTTCTTC | TRBV7-2 | NA | 15 | NA | TRBJ2-1
CASSTAASSYNEQFF | TGTGCCAGCAGTACTGCGGCGTCCTCCTACAATGAGCAGTTCTTC | TRBV7-2 | few | 15 | NA | TRBJ2-1
CSASPPGTVSNQPQHF | TGCAGTGCTAGTCCTCCCGGGACAGTTAGCAATCAGCCCCAGCATTTT | TRBV20-1 | once | 16 | TRBD1 | TRBJ1-5
CASSQGLGINSPLHF | TGCGCCAGCAGCCAGGGGCTGGGGATTAATTCACCCCTCCACTTT | TRBV11-2 | NA | 15 | NA | TRBJ1-6
CSARTGGGLGGYTF | TGCAGTGCTAGGACAGGGGGCGGGCTGGGTGGCTACACCTTC | TRBV20-1 | NA | 14 | TRBD1 | TRBJ1-2
CASSPDYNYGYTF | TGCGCCAGCAGCCCGGACTATAACTATGGCTACACCTTC | TRBV4-1 | NA | 13 | NA | TRBJ1-2
CASSFPDRTGDGYTF | TGTGCCAGCAGCTTCCCGGATCGGACAGGGGACGGCTACACCTTC | TRBV7-9 | NA | 15 | TRBD1 | TRBJ1-2
CASSPPSRAEQYF | TGTGCCAGCAGCCCACCCTCGCGGGCGGAGCAGTACTTC | TRBV7-9 | many | 13 | NA | TRBJ2-7
CASSIAVAGTGELFF | TGTGCCAGTAGTATTGCGGTAGCGGGAACCGGGGAGCTGTTTTTT | TRBV19 | few | 15 | TRBD2 | TRBJ2-2
CASSQDTATVYEQYF | TGCGCCAGCAGCCAAGATACGGCGACAGTCTACGAGCAGTACTTC | TRBV4-3 | few | 15 | NA | TRBJ2-7
CASSPTGRAYEQYF | TGTGCCAGCAGTCCTACGGGGCGGGCCTACGAGCAGTACTTC | TRBV28 | many | 14 | NA | TRBJ2-7
CASRRDRSSYNEQFF | TGTGCCAGCAGGAGGGACAGAAGCTCCTACAATGAGCAGTTCTTC | TRBV2 | many | 15 | TRBD1 | TRBJ2-1
CATSRSPTGTGSYEQYF | TGTGCCACCAGCCGATCCCCGACAGGGACCGGTTCCTACGAGCAGTACTTC | TRBV15 | many | 17 | TRBD1 | TRBJ2-7
CASSQTWTGEGTEAFF | TGTGCCAGCAGCCAAACTTGGACAGGGGAAGGAACTGAAGCTTTCTTT | TRBV3-1 | NA | 16 | TRBD1 | TRBJ1-1
CASSTLAGTKYNEQFF | TGTGCCAGTAGTACCCTAGCGGGGACCAAGTACAATGAGCAGTTCTTC | TRBV19 | few | 16 | TRBD2 | TRBJ2-1
CASSLSTGVNGYTF | TGTGCCAGCAGCTTATCCACAGGGGTCAATGGCTACACCTTC | TRBV11-2 | many | 14 | TRBD1 | TRBJ1-2
CASTPDLSGNTIYF | TGTGCCAGCACCCCCGACCTCTCTGGAAACACCATATATTTT | TRBV2 | many | 14 | NA | TRBJ1-3
CASSDAIQGDEQYF | TGTGCCAGCAGTGATGCCATTCAAGGGGACGAGCAGTACTTC | TRBV2 | many | 14 | NA | TRBJ2-7
CASSLAVRNQPQHF | TGTGCCAGCAGTTTAGCAGTGCGCAATCAGCCCCAGCATTTT | TRBV12-3/TRBV12-4 | many | 14 | NA | TRBJ1-5
CASSHLAGVGDYEQYF | TGTGCCAGTAGTCATCTAGCGGGAGTCGGAGACTACGAGCAGTACTTC | TRBV19 | few | 16 | TRBD2 | TRBJ2-7
CASSQFGTGGTEAFF | TGTGCCAGCAGCCAATTCGGGACAGGGGGCACTGAAGCTTTCTTT | TRBV11-2 | many | 15 | TRBD1 | TRBJ1-1
CSVEGNTYEQYF | TGCAGCGTTGAAGGGAACACCTACGAGCAGTACTTC | TRBV29-1 | many | 12 | NA | TRBJ2-7
CASSVRPGGRETQYF | TGTGCCAGCAGTGTTCGCCCGGGGGGAAGAGAGACCCAGTACTTC | TRBV2 | many | 15 | TRBD2 | TRBJ2-5
CASSPLAYAQYF | TGTGCCAGCAGTCCCCTCGCCTACGCGCAGTACTTC | TRBV6-1 | once | 12 | NA | TRBJ2-7
CASSWTDGDSQPQHF | TGTGCCAGCAGCTGGACAGATGGGGATAGTCAGCCCCAGCATTTT | TRBV28 | many | 15 | NA | TRBJ1-5
CASSTTSGIYNEQFF | TGCGCCAGCAGCACAACTAGCGGAATTTACAATGAGCAGTTCTTC | TRBV5-1 | few | 15 | TRBD2 | TRBJ2-1
CASSLWGREIGEQYF | TGTGCCAGCAGTTTATGGGGTCGGGAGATCGGCGAGCAGTACTTC | TRBV28 | many | 15 | NA | TRBJ2-7
CASRNLGTGAYEQYF | TGTGCCAGCCGTAACCTGGGGACAGGGGCCTACGAGCAGTACTTC | TRBV27 | many | 15 | TRBD1 | TRBJ2-7
CASSPRGGASYEQYF | TGTGCCAGCAGTCCGCGGGGGGGGGCGTCTTACGAGCAGTACTTC | TRBV27 | NA | 15 | TRBD2 | TRBJ2-7